The 31 T cell receptor beta chains given below trace back to one sample, sequenced in a study of shared clonotypes between healthy human individuals. Generated by immunoSEQ multiplex PCR, the TCRdb table keeps only in-frame clones and is missing some. This table holds about 1.5 million clones, roughly 95% found once. Sequencing was carried out using naive CD4+ T cells sorted from blood. Noted subset: CD45RA+ positively selected. The receptors were sampled from a man aged 30-40 years in good health.

The V gene is TRBV9, the J gene TRBJ2-3, with D possibly TRBD2 on 6 matching bases. This CDR3 spans 14 amino acids. Germline lookup yields CDR1 SGDLS and CDR2 YYNGEE. V was shortened by 0 bases and J by 13 bases, with 18 bases between the two germline ends. The CDR3 DNA sequence: TGTGCCAGCAGCGTAGTCCCATCGGAGGGTATTGAGTATTTT. Translating gives CASSVVPSEGIEYF.

The gene calls are TRBV5-1 and TRBJ2-1, with 9 bases lining up with TRBD2. This CDR3 comprises 13 residues. Losses at the gene ends were 6 bases for V and 8 bases for J; bases not matched to a gene: 6. CDR1 is SGHRS, CDR2 YFSETQ, per germline. CDR3 residues: CASKVSGSDEQFF. The CDR3 DNA sequence: TGCGCCAGCAAGGTTAGCGGGAGTGATGAGCAGTTCTTC.

The chain combines TRBV6-1 with TRBJ2-1; D remains unclear. V lost 4 bases and J lost 10, with 11 bases in between. From germline, CDR1 is MNHNS and CDR2 SASEGT. There are 12 residues in the CDR3. CDR3 DNA sequence: TGTGCCAGCAGTGTCTATAACGGGGAGCAGTTCTTC. This codes for CASSVYNGEQFF.

The rearrangement links TRBV28 to TRBJ2-7; a weak D match, TRBD2 (7 bases). The length of the CDR3 is 14 residues. Trimming took 8 bases from V and 3 from J, leaving 17 bases between them. CDR1 MDHEN and CDR2 SYDVKM come from the germline V gene. For the CDR3, the DNA is TGTGCCAGCCGTAGGGGGGAGGGCCGCTACGAGCAGTACTTC. The encoded protein is CASRRGEGRYEQYF.

This chain connects TRBV5-4 to TRBJ1-5, with D unclear. The CDR3 runs 13 residues. The V gene lost 2 bases and the J gene lost 4 bases, with 7 bases spanning the gap. Germline V gene data show CDR1 as SGHNT and CDR2 as YYREEE (reference sequence). In DNA form, the CDR3 reads TGTGCCAGCAGCTTTGGCCCGAATCAGCCCCAGCATTTT. Translated, it gives CASSFGPNQPQHF.

The chain recombines TRBV18 with TRBJ2-7; 9 nucleotides agree with TRBD1. J lost 2 bases, V lost 3 bases, and 5 bases had no gene match. The germline V gene has CDR1 KGHSH and CDR2 LQKENI. The CDR3 totals 15 residues. The CDR3 DNA reads as TGTGCCAGCTCACCGACAGGGGGTCCCCCCTACGAGCAGTACTTC. Encoded protein: CASSPTGGPPYEQYF.

The V and J genes are TRBV5-4 and TRBJ2-5; TRBD1 is a possible D gene (6 bases). CDR1 and CDR2 from the germline V gene are SGHNT and YYREEE (reference sequence). V was pared by 0 bases and J by 4 bases, with 13 bases between. The CDR3 is 15 amino acids. The CDR3 DNA reads as TGTGCCAGCAGCTTGGCCCAGGGGTCGGGAGAGACCCAGTACTTC. Translated: CASSLAQGSGETQYF. Supplemented by reference TRBV5-4 and TRBJ2-5, the full variable domain reads ETGVTQSPTHLIKTRGQQVTLRCSSQSGHNTVSWYQQALGQGPQFIFQYYREEENGRGNFPPRFSGLQFPNYSSELNVNALELDDSALYLCASSLAQGSGETQYFGPGTRLLVL.

The chain has TRBV9 and TRBJ2-7; 10 bases match TRBD2. Germline-derived CDR1 and CDR2 are SGDLS and YYNGEE. The CDR3 has 14 amino acids. The J segment lost 6 bases and the V segment lost 0 bases, leaving 3 bases of the junction unmatched. The CDR3 sequence: CASSVGTSGTEQYF. The CDR3 DNA sequence: TGTGCCAGCAGCGTAGGAACTAGCGGGACCGAGCAGTACTTC.

This chain joins TRBV7-2 and TRBJ2-1; the D gene is possibly TRBD2 (6 bases). Looked up from germline, CDR1 is SGHTA and CDR2 is FQGNSA. The V and J ends lost 2 bases and 8 bases respectively, with 16 bases between them. The CDR3 consists of 15 residues. The CDR3 DNA sequence: TGTGCCAGCAGCTTACCTCAGGGACTTAGGGATGAGCAGTTCTTC. Its protein product is CASSLPQGLRDEQFF.

In the case of this clone: Other nucleotide sequences from this sample produce the same CDR3. The rearrangement uses TRBV11-2 and TRBJ2-1; 7 nucleotides agree with TRBD2. CDR1 is SGHAT, CDR2 FQNNGV, per germline. V was clipped by 1 base and J by 4 bases; unmatched bases: 4. The CDR3 extends over 15 amino acids. The CDR3 sequence: CASSLGLAEYNEQFF. CDR3 in DNA: TGTGCCAGCAGCTTAGGTCTAGCGGAATACAATGAGCAGTTCTTC.

CDR3 coding DNA: TGTGCCAGCAGTAAGGGGACCGGGGGGACCTACGAGCAGTACTTC. Translating it yields CASSKGTGGTYEQYF. The chain employs TRBV6-5 and TRBJ2-7, with 7 bases matching TRBD2. Germline assignment: CDR1 MNHEY and CDR2 SVGAGI. Trimming took 5 bases from V and 2 from J; bases not matched to a gene: 9. The CDR3 extends over 15 amino acids.

The chain has TRBV6-5 and TRBJ1-4, with a tentative D call TRBD1 (5 bases). This CDR3 is 14 amino acids long. V lost 6 bases, J lost 3 bases, and 11 bases lay in between. Per the germline V gene, CDR1 is MNHEY and CDR2 is SVGAGI. In DNA, the CDR3 is TGTGCCAGCAGCCTCCAGGGATCTAATGAAAAACTGTTTTTT. It yields the protein CASSLQGSNEKLFF.

This clone was counted once. The chain employs TRBV28 and TRBJ2-1, with TRBD1 matching over 8 bases. The J segment lost 6 bases and the V segment lost 3 bases, leaving 4 bases of the junction unmatched. The CDR3 length is 14 residues. CDR1 and CDR2 (germline): MDHEN, SYDVKM. CDR3 nucleotide sequence: TGTGCCAGCAGTTTTGCAGGGGGCTCCAATGAGCAGTTCTTC. The encoded protein is CASSFAGGSNEQFF.

The chain is built from TRBV2 and TRBJ1-2, with D possibly matching TRBD1 (5 bases). CDR3 size: 14 residues. V lost 5 bases and J 4 bases, leaving 14 bases between the germline ends. Germline V gene sequence: CDR1 SNHLY, CDR2 FYNNEI. The CDR3 DNA reads TGTGCCAGCAGTCGGGACCGCCGCACCTATGGCTACACCTTC. Protein sequence: CASSRDRRTYGYTF.

This chain uses TRBV9 with TRBJ1-1; unclear D gene. V lost 3 bases, J lost 0 bases, and 21 bases lay in between. This CDR3 is 18 amino acids long. The germline V gene encodes CDR1 SGDLS and CDR2 YYNGEE. The DNA of the CDR3 is TGTGCCAGCAGCGCTGGCCTCGAGCCCCTTGGAATGAACACTGAAGCTTTCTTT. Amino acids: CASSAGLEPLGMNTEAFF.

This rearrangement joins TRBV10-2 to TRBJ1-2; 7 bases agree with TRBD1. This CDR3 contains 14 residues. V lost 3 bases and J lost 4; bases outside the gene matches: 5. CDR1 is WSHSY, CDR2 SAAADI, per germline. The CDR3 spells CASSDTAGGYGYTF. CDR3 coding DNA: TGCGCCAGCAGTGATACAGCAGGGGGCTATGGCTACACCTTC.

The chain uses TRBV11-3 and TRBJ1-1; 11 bases agree with TRBD1. CDR3 size: 14 residues. Germline-derived CDR1 and CDR2 are SGHNT and YENEEA. With V trimmed by 5 bases and J by 4 bases, 3 bases remained unmatched. This chain's CDR3 is CASSPGQGATEAFF. CDR3 DNA sequence: TGTGCCAGCAGCCCAGGACAGGGGGCCACTGAAGCTTTCTTT.

The rearrangement joins TRBV29-1 to TRBJ1-1; D is uncertain. Trimming shortened V by 3 bases and J by 7 bases, and 24 bases separated the two germline ends. The CDR3 covers 16 residues. CDR1 and CDR2 from the germline V gene are SQVTM and ANQGSEA. The CDR3 region has the DNA TGCAGCGTTGACAATCTGCGGAAAGCCACACACAGTGAAGCTTTCTTT. This sequence encodes CSVDNLRKATHSEAFF.

The rearrangement joins TRBV19 to TRBJ2-5, with TRBD2 identical over 7 bases. Germline assignment: CDR1 LNHDA and CDR2 SQIVND (reference sequence). The CDR3 loop spans 16 amino acids. With 0 bases clipped from V and 2 bases from J, the junction kept 6 bases outside the gene matches. CDR3 bases: TGTGCCAGTAGTATAGATGGGGAGGGTCGTCAAGAGACCCAGTACTTC. This encodes CASSIDGEGRQETQYF.

This clone was recorded only once. The chain links TRBV4-1 to TRBJ1-5, with D unresolved. This CDR3 contains 15 residues. Germline values: CDR1 MGHRA, CDR2 YSYEKL. V lost 0 bases to trimming and J lost 2 bases, with 8 bases between them. The CDR3 bases are TGCGCCAGCAGCCAAGATTTTACAGGCAATCAGCCCCAGCATTTT. This sequence encodes CASSQDFTGNQPQHF.

J is TRBJ2-1 and V is TRBV10-3; possible D gene TRBD2, 5 bases. Germline V CDR1 and CDR2: ENHRY, SYGVKD. Trimming cost V 3 bases and J 4 bases, with 13 bases left between them. This CDR3 is 15 amino acids long. CDR3 nucleotide sequence: TGTGCCATCAGTGATGGACTGGTAACTTACAATGAGCAGTTCTTC. Its protein product is CAISDGLVTYNEQFF.

Note on this clone: This same CDR3 is encoded by further DNA sequences in the sample. The CDR3 here is CASSLDRGAYNEQFF. CDR3 in DNA: TGCGCCAGCAGCTTGGACAGGGGGGCTTACAATGAGCAGTTCTTC. The V and J genes are TRBV5-1 and TRBJ2-1; 8 nucleotides match TRBD1. V shed 0 bases, J shed 4 bases, and the junction held 3 bases outside the gene matches. The CDR3 is 15 amino acids. Germline CDR1 reads SGHRS; CDR2 reads YFSETQ. The whole variable domain, filled in from reference TRBV5-1 and TRBJ2-1, reads KAGVTQTPRYLIKTRGQQVTLSCSPISGHRSVSWYQQTPGQGLQFLFEYFSETQRNKGNFPGRFSGRQFSNSRSEMNVSTLELGDSALYLCASSLDRGAYNEQFFGPGTRLTVL.

The chain uses TRBV28 and TRBJ1-4; TRBD1 might be the D (6 bases). The CDR3 sequence is 15 residues long. Per germline, CDR1 MDHEN and CDR2 SYDVKM. V was shortened by 7 bases and J by 10 bases, with 22 bases between the two germline ends. The CDR3 region is CASTGRGIIFGKLFF. As DNA, the CDR3 is TGTGCCAGCACCGGTAGGGGGATCATATTCGGAAAACTGTTTTTT.

This sequence joins TRBV18 and TRBJ2-2; D gene ambiguous. V was cut by 6 bases and J by 5 bases, with 10 bases left in between. The CDR3 length is 13 residues. Germline CDR1 reads KGHSH; CDR2 reads LQKENI. CDR3: CASSQPRTGELFF. CDR3 DNA: TGTGCCAGCTCGCAACCTAGAACCGGGGAGCTGTTTTTT.

CDR3 coding DNA: TGTGCCAGCGGGAGTTTCGAGACCCAGTACTTC. This sequence encodes CASGSFETQYF. V usage is TRBV6-6 and J usage is TRBJ2-5; perhaps TRBD2 as D (5 bases). The CDR3 is 11 residues long. CDR1 is MNHNY and CDR2 is SVGAGI in the germline V gene (reference sequence). Deletions cut 8 bases from V and 5 bases from J, with 9 bases between.

V is TRBV28 and J is TRBJ1-3, with D perhaps matching TRBD1 (6 bases). Trimming left V 6 bases short and J 8 bases short, with 14 bases between. The CDR3 is 13 residues long. In germline, CDR1 is MDHEN, CDR2 SYDVKM. DNA of the CDR3: TGTGCCAGCAGCGGGGACACTTGGGACACCATATATTTT. This sequence encodes CASSGDTWDTIYF.

The rearrangement joins TRBV28 to TRBJ1-5, with D possibly being TRBD1 (6 bases). From germline, CDR1 is MDHEN and CDR2 SYDVKM. This CDR3 region has 14 residues. V was trimmed by 6 bases and J by 3 bases, leaving 12 bases between them. CDR3 sequence (DNA): TGTGCCAGCAGCAACAGGGACATCAATCAGCCCCAGCATTTT. Residues: CASSNRDINQPQHF.

V gene TRBV10-3 combines with J gene TRBJ1-2; no definite D call. V lost 1 base and J 6 bases, leaving 6 bases between the germline ends. The CDR3 sequence is 12 residues long. CDR1 and CDR2 (germline): ENHRY, SYGVKD. The CDR3: CAISEYSDGYTF. CDR3 nucleotides: TGTGCCATCAGTGAGTATAGCGATGGCTACACCTTC.

The chain has TRBV28 and TRBJ2-3; possibly TRBD1 for D (6 bases). This CDR3 region has 15 residues. Per germline, CDR1 MDHEN and CDR2 SYDVKM. V was shortened by 2 bases and J by 2 bases, with 11 bases between the two germline ends. CDR3 in amino acids: CASSLNAGVTDTQYF. For the CDR3, the DNA is TGTGCCAGCAGTTTAAATGCAGGGGTCACAGATACGCAGTATTTT.

The chain combines TRBV11-3 with TRBJ2-1; a possible D gene is TRBD2 (6 bases). Per germline, CDR1 SGHNT and CDR2 YENEEA. The length of the CDR3 is 15 residues. V lost 5 bases to trimming and J lost 3 bases, with 14 bases between them. In DNA form, the CDR3 reads TGTGCCAGCAGCCCGTCCGGGAGTGACTACAATGAGCAGTTCTTC. This codes for CASSPSGSDYNEQFF.

The chain combines TRBV25-1 with TRBJ2-2, with TRBD2 matching over 7 bases. There are 14 residues in the CDR3. CDR1 and CDR2 from the germline V gene are MGHDK and SYGVNS. Trimming took 4 bases from V and 6 from J; bases not matched to a gene: 5. The CDR3 loop is CASSASGNPGELFF. In nucleotides, the CDR3 is TGTGCCAGCAGTGCAAGCGGGAATCCCGGGGAGCTGTTTTTT. The full variable domain, its missing parts supplied by reference TRBV25-1 and TRBJ2-2, is EADIYQTPRYLVIGTGKKITLECSQTMGHDKMYWYQQDPGMELHLIHYSYGVNSTEKGDLSSESTVSRIRTEHFPLTLESARPSHTSQYLCASSASGNPGELFFGEGSRLTVL.